This TCR beta chain derives from a study of blood T cell repertoires in COVID-19. Study information: Among Cohort 3 donors, those recovered had two negative PCRs, clearance, or symptom resolution.

Method: immunoSEQ multiplex PCR; TCRdb's copy keeps in-frame clones and lacks some. Here the sample spans approximately 190,000 clones, about 88% being singletons. The V gene's germline CDR1 is MDHEN and CDR2 SYDVKM. The CDR3 contains 14 residues. V lost 2 bases, J lost 1 base, and 8 bases lay in between. Points on this clone: The sample contains more than one DNA sequence encoding this CDR3.

In terms of age and location, participants ranged from roughly 18 to 89 years and lived in fewer than 30 US areas. The V and J genes are TRBV28 and TRBJ1-1; TRBD1 might be the D (6 bases). This TCR came from a woman aged 40 to 50 in a cohort exposed to, infected with or recovered from COVID-19 (not recorded which). Input material: PBMCs or T cells enriched from blood (not recorded which). The CDR3 bases are TGTGCCAGCAGTTTACGGGGACAGAACACTGAAGCTTTCTTT. Translated: CASSLRGQNTEAFF.